Below, one T cell receptor (beta chain) is given with its context. In TCRdb, the 5' RACE reads were re-called with MiXCR into one record per CDR3 protein. The table lists 250,000 to 300,000 distinct CDR3 sequences, 16% of them singletons, with 22% in the top ten. The data originate from a study of T-cell memory formation after mild COVID-19. About the research overall: In these data, TCR clusters were largely donor specific.

Germline V lookup: CDR1 SGHKS, CDR2 YYEKEE (reference sequence). The CDR3 is 13 amino acids. V was clipped by 10 bases and J by 0 bases, with 13 bases between them. This sequence originates from a young man who had mild COVID-19 (a few samples of this study predate the infection). Cell type and time point are not known. The source material was PBMCs or a T cell subset sorted from them (not recorded which). V gene TRBV5-5 combines with J gene TRBJ1-1; a weak D match, TRBD1 (5 bases). CDR3 sequence: CAVKEGMNTEAFF. The CDR3 DNA reads as TGTGCCGTCAAGGAGGGGATGAACACTGAAGCTTTCTTT. Drawing the rest from reference TRBV5-5 and TRBJ1-1, the complete variable domain is DAGVTQSPTHLIKTRGQQVTLRCSPISGHKSVSWYQQVLGQGPQFIFQYYEKEERGRGNFPDRFSARQFPNYSSELNVNALLLGDSALYLCAVKEGMNTEAFFGQGTRLTVV.